The following is a TCR beta chain sequence with its context. Its antigen is as yet unknown. The PCR employed 60 Vbeta primers together with 13 Jbeta primers. The repertoire was sequenced with immunoSEQ multiplex PCR; TCRdb's copy has only in-frame clones and lacks some. The table records some 170,000 clones, 81% of them present only once. The data are from a study of cytomegalovirus exposure and HLA in healthy donors. Whole-study findings and limits: Later analysis indicated greater clonal expansion among HLA-associated TCR beta chains than among equally common other chains.

The sequencing sample was made of PBMCs. The receptor comes from a woman younger than 30 in good health and CMV-seropositive.

The CDR3 DNA sequence: TGTGCCAGCAGTTTATTGCCGACAGGAAGGGAGTGCTACTTC. It encodes CASSLLPTGRECYF. The chain is built from TRBV27 and TRBJ2-7, with TRBD1 as a possible D gene (6 bases). V was trimmed by 1 base and J by 13 bases, leaving 20 bases between them. Germline CDR1 is MNHEY and CDR2 is SMNVEV (reference sequence). CDR3 size: 14 residues.